This TCR beta chain emerged from a study of PD-L1 blockade in urothelial cancer. Some clones are missing from TCRdb's copy, which holds only in-frame ones; the method was immunoSEQ multiplex PCR. Among around 110,000 clones listed, 75% to 95% were seen once. This CDR3 is 15 amino acids long. Per germline, CDR1 KGHSY and CDR2 FQNENV. Trimming left V 4 bases short and J 4 bases short, with 16 bases between. Regarding time point: peripheral blood 6 weeks after treatment start. Sequencing was performed on PBMCs, taken around atezolizumab (anti-PD-L1) treatment. The clonotype comes from a man in his sixties with urothelial cancer. This rearrangement joins TRBV16 to TRBJ1-1; D uncertain. The CDR3 DNA follows: TGTGCCAGCAGCCTACGGCCCCTTCGGGGCACTGAAGCTTTCTTT. Translating gives CASSLRPLRGTEAFF.